One and the same sample provided the 23 T cell receptor beta chains below, sequenced in a study of CD8+CD57+ T cells in acquired aplastic anemia. An expansion of CD8+CD57+ cells by flow cytometry had been shown in patients chosen for sequencing. According to the study, genomic DNA was the template for TCR beta VDJ and CDR3 profiling. Using its own MiXCR run on the reads, TCRdb lists one record per CDR3 protein. In the table there are about 180,000 distinct CDR3 sequences, around 50% of which are singletons. The source material was sorted CD4+, CD8+, or CD8+CD57+ T cells (not recorded which) from PBMCs. These receptor sequences come from a human donor with aplastic anemia.

As concerns this clonotype: It may be a read error: a sequence one base away is much more abundant. The chain recombines TRBV12-3 or TRBV12-4 with TRBJ2-3; D possibly matches TRBD1 or TRBD2 (5 bases each). This CDR3 is built from 13 residues. The CDR3 loop is CASRLGETDTQYF. CDR3 coding DNA: TGTGCCAGCAGGTTAGGGGAGACAGATACGCAGTATTTT.

CDR3 loop: CATNVGPSTDTQYF. Written as DNA, the CDR3 is TGTGCCACCAACGTCGGCCCGTCCACAGATACGCAGTATTTT. This chain uses TRBV10-3 with TRBJ2-3; the D is unclear. Germline lookup yields CDR1 ENHRY and CDR2 SYGVKD. Deletions cut 10 bases from V and 2 bases from J, with 16 bases between. This CDR3 region has 14 residues.

The chain has TRBV19 and TRBJ2-7; TRBD2 is a possible D gene (6 bases). The V gene lost 1 base and the J gene lost 2 bases, with 12 bases spanning the gap. Germline lookup yields CDR1 LNHDA and CDR2 SQIVND (reference sequence). The CDR3 is 15 amino acids. Here the CDR3 DNA reads TGTGCCAGTAGTATAGCGAGCGGGTCCGCCTACGAGCAGTACTTC. The encoded protein is CASSIASGSAYEQYF.

On this clonotype: A read error may account for a junction end that differs from germline. V gene TRBV9 combines with J gene TRBJ2-1; TRBD2 is a possible D gene (7 bases). Germline CDR1 reads SGDLS; CDR2 reads YYNGEE. CDR3 length equals 15 residues. CDR3: CASSKGGGPYNEQFF. CDR3 coding DNA: TGTGCCAGCAGCAAAGGGGGGGGCCCCTATAATGAGCAGTTCTTC.

The J gene is TRBJ2-6, the V gene TRBV25-1, with TRBD1 matching over 10 bases. J gave up 0 bases and V 4 bases, and 0 bases lay outside the gene matches. CDR3 size: 16 residues. CDR1 is MGHDK, CDR2 SYGVNS, per germline. The CDR3: CASSGTGGSGANVLTF. DNA of the CDR3: TGTGCCAGCAGTGGGACAGGGGGCTCTGGGGCCAACGTCCTGACTTTC.

This clonotype was seen repeatedly, ten times or more. The chain links TRBV5-1 to TRBJ1-2; D call uncertain. Trimming left V 0 bases short and J 6 bases short, with 6 bases between. This CDR3 has 12 residues. The germline V gene has CDR1 SGHRS and CDR2 YFSETQ. The CDR3, as DNA: TGCGCCAGCAGCTTGGAGGATAATGGCTACACCTTC. This translates into CASSLEDNGYTF. The full variable domain, its missing parts supplied by reference TRBV5-1 and TRBJ1-2, is KAGVTQTPRYLIKTRGQQVTLSCSPISGHRSVSWYQQTPGQGLQFLFEYFSETQRNKGNFPGRFSGRQFSNSRSEMNVSTLELGDSALYLCASSLEDNGYTFGSGTRLTVV.

This clonotype was counted many times. This sequence joins TRBV20-1 and TRBJ2-1; D uncertain. Looked up from germline, CDR1 is DFQATT and CDR2 is SNEGSKA (reference sequence). The CDR3 spans 17 residues. V was shortened by 1 base and J by 0 bases, with 16 bases between the two germline ends. This CDR3 reads CSARGYRTESSYNEQFF. Written as DNA, the CDR3 is TGCAGTGCTAGAGGTTATCGGACGGAGAGCTCCTACAATGAGCAGTTCTTC.

This chain uses TRBV4-1 with TRBJ2-3; no reliable D call. Germline assignment: CDR1 MGHRA and CDR2 YSYEKL. The germline V and J ends were trimmed by 4 bases and 1 base, with 12 bases remaining between them. The CDR3 loop spans 15 amino acids. CDR3 coding DNA: TGCGCCAGCAGCCCCGTGGGCCTCGGCACAGATACGCAGTATTTT. This encodes CASSPVGLGTDTQYF.

Only one count was recorded for this clonotype. The chain joins TRBV25-1 to TRBJ1-6; D is unclear. Germline CDR1 and CDR2: MGHDK and SYGVNS. V shed 3 bases and J shed 4 bases, with 7 bases lying between them. This CDR3 is built from 14 residues. The CDR3 loop is CASSDPGYNSPLHF. CDR3 in DNA: TGTGCCAGCAGTGATCCGGGTTATAATTCACCCCTCCACTTT.

As for this clonotype: Mismatch with germline at one junction end may stem from a read error. V gene TRBV15 combines with J gene TRBJ2-5; a possible D gene is TRBD2 (5 bases). The CDR3 covers 15 residues. CDR1 is LNHNV and CDR2 is YYDKDF in the germline V gene (reference sequence). CDR3 residues: CATSRETEGVETQYF. As DNA, the CDR3 is TGTGCCACTAGCAGAGAAACAGAGGGCGTGGAGACCCAGTACTTC.

This clonotype was detected ten times or more. J is TRBJ2-7 and V is TRBV12-3 or TRBV12-4, with D perhaps TRBD2 (6 bases). This CDR3 spans 17 amino acids. V lost 1 base to trimming and J lost 0 bases, with 16 bases between them. CDR3 region: CASSLGPRRGPSYEQYF. DNA of the CDR3: TGTGCCAGCAGTTTAGGTCCTCGGCGGGGACCCTCCTACGAGCAGTACTTC.

This clonotype was observed at least ten times. Compared with germline, one end of the junction differs, possibly owing to a read error. This sequence joins TRBV7-9 and TRBJ2-1, with D unclear. The CDR3 totals 11 residues. CDR1 is SEHNR and CDR2 is FQNEAQ in the germline V gene (reference sequence). CDR3 in amino acids: CASSLEGLRIF. For the CDR3, the DNA is TGTGCCAGCAGCTTAGAAGGGCTGCGGATCTTC.

The chain has TRBV2 and TRBJ1-3; TRBD1 agrees at 8 bases. Germline CDR1 SNHLY, CDR2 FYNNEI. Trimming took 7 bases from V and 7 from J; bases not matched to a gene: 3. The CDR3 sequence is 12 residues long. The CDR3 DNA reads TGTGCCAGCACACAGGGGGAGAACACCATATATTTT. Amino acids: CASTQGENTIYF.

This clonotype was observed many times. Relative to the germline gene, one junction end is altered; a read error may explain this. V gene TRBV7-9 combines with J gene TRBJ1-1; a possible D gene is TRBD1 (5 bases). CDR1 is SEHNR and CDR2 is FQNEAQ in the germline V gene (reference sequence). This CDR3 has 14 amino acids. CDR3 residues: CATSVGGMNTEAFF. CDR3 sequence (DNA): TGTGCCACCAGCGTCGGGGGGATGAACACTGAAGCTTTCTTT.

The genes are TRBV7-9 and TRBJ1-5; D remains unclear. This CDR3 comprises 13 residues. Germline V CDR1 and CDR2: SEHNR, FQNEAQ (reference sequence). V lost 6 bases to trimming and J lost 3 bases, with 9 bases between them. CDR3 protein: CASSPKANQPQHF. The CDR3 coding sequence is TGTGCCAGCAGTCCAAAGGCCAATCAGCCCCAGCATTTT.

The chain is built from TRBV2 and TRBJ1-1; D gene ambiguous. Trimming cost V 1 base and J 7 bases, with 7 bases left between them. The CDR3 contains 12 residues. The V gene's germline CDR1 is SNHLY and CDR2 FYNNEI. The CDR3 loop is CASSEGTDEAFF. As DNA, the CDR3 is TGTGCCAGCAGTGAAGGAACAGATGAAGCTTTCTTT. Using reference TRBV2 and TRBJ1-1 for the parts outside the CDR3, the full variable domain is EPEVTQTPSHQVTQMGQEVILRCVPISNHLYFYWYRQILGQKVEFLVSFYNNEISEKSEIFDDQFSVERPDGSNFTLKIRSTKLEDSAMYFCASSEGTDEAFFGQGTRLTVV.

The rearrangement links TRBV20-1 to TRBJ2-1; 7 positions agree with TRBD2. CDR1 and CDR2 from the germline V gene are DFQATT and SNEGSKA (reference sequence). Unmatched junction bases numbered 5, after V lost 6 bases and J lost 6 bases. This CDR3 region has 12 residues. CDR3 amino acids: CSAREAGNEQFF. For the CDR3, the DNA is TGCAGTGCCCGGGAGGCGGGCAATGAGCAGTTCTTC.

The V and J genes are TRBV20-1 and TRBJ1-1, with D unclear. Per germline, CDR1 DFQATT and CDR2 SNEGSKA (reference sequence). V was shortened by 0 bases and J by 0 bases, with 14 bases between the two germline ends. The length of the CDR3 is 16 residues. The CDR3 DNA follows: TGCAGTGCTAGAGATATGGAGGAGGGAGTGAACACTGAAGCTTTCTTT. Its protein is CSARDMEEGVNTEAFF.

This clonotype was seen a single time. The V call is TRBV10-3, the J call TRBJ1-2; 8 nucleotides match TRBD1. The CDR3 is made up of 15 amino acids. The germline gives CDR1 ENHRY, CDR2 SYGVKD. V was clipped by 3 bases and J by 6 bases; unmatched bases: 9. The CDR3 is CAISDVETGVNGYTF. CDR3 in DNA: TGTGCCATCAGTGATGTAGAGACAGGGGTAAATGGCTACACCTTC.

This chain links TRBV15 with TRBJ2-3; 7 bases line up with TRBD1. V lost 3 bases and J lost 4; bases outside the gene matches: 4. CDR3 length equals 14 residues. Germline assignment: CDR1 LNHNV and CDR2 YYDKDF (reference sequence). CDR3 in DNA: TGTGCCACCAGCAGTAGGCAGGGGGCAGATACGCAGTATTTT. Protein: CATSSRQGADTQYF.

This clonotype has only a few counts. The chain links TRBV6-5 to TRBJ1-2, with 12 bases matching TRBD1. The length of the CDR3 is 15 residues. V lost 2 bases to trimming and J lost 4 bases; unmatched junction nucleotides: 2. The germline V gene has CDR1 MNHEY and CDR2 SVGAGI. The CDR3 loop reads CASSYRGQGAYGYTF. CDR3 in DNA: TGTGCCAGCAGTTACAGGGGACAGGGGGCCTATGGCTACACCTTC.

This clonotype occurred many times. The chain joins TRBV9 to TRBJ1-4; 9 bases align to TRBD1. This CDR3 is 19 amino acids long. V was clipped by 0 bases and J by 7 bases; unmatched bases: 16. Germline CDR1 is SGDLS and CDR2 is YYNGEE. DNA of the CDR3: TGTGCCAGCAGCGTAGGGCCGGGGACAGGGTATCTGTTGATTGAAAAACTGTTTTTT. This gives the protein CASSVGPGTGYLLIEKLFF.

This chain connects TRBV7-3 to TRBJ2-7; TRBD1 aligns across 9 bases. CDR1 is SGHTA and CDR2 is FQGTGA in the germline V gene. CDR3 length equals 13 residues. The J segment lost 3 bases and the V segment lost 4 bases, leaving 1 base of the junction unmatched. The chain's CDR3 is CASSWGQGYEQYF. The CDR3, as DNA: TGTGCCAGCAGCTGGGGACAGGGCTACGAGCAGTACTTC.